The clone carrying this T cell receptor beta chain appeared many times. This record comes from a study of Graves' ophthalmopathy and Graves' hyperthyroidism. CDR3 regions of TCR beta were amplified from RNA transcripts. In the first round, RT-PCR was carried out with HTBI primers, and a multiplex PCR formed the second round. TCRdb independently ran MiXCR on the multiplex PCR reads; one entry per CDR3 protein. The data hold approximately 1.2 million distinct CDR3 sequences, with approximately 35% observed a single time. The V gene lost 3 bases and the J gene lost 0 bases, with 12 bases spanning the gap. In germline, CDR1 is DFQATT, CDR2 SNEGSKA (reference sequence). The CDR3 runs 15 residues.

This TCR was sampled from an adult man with Graves' hyperthyroidism. The specimen sequenced was peripheral blood or thyroid tissue (not recorded which). The genes are TRBV20-1 and TRBJ1-5; a weak D match, TRBD1 (6 bases). CDR3 sequence reads: CSASEDRASNQPQHF. The CDR3 bases are TGCAGTGCTAGTGAGGACAGAGCTAGCAATCAGCCCCAGCATTTT.